One and the same sample provided the 21 T cell receptor beta chains below, sequenced in a study of shared clonotypes between healthy human individuals. TCRdb's table, derived via immunoSEQ multiplex PCR, lists solely in-frame clones and lacks some. The sample carries about 960,000 clones, 60% to 85% recorded once. The source material was memory CD4+ T cells sorted from blood. The subset is: CD45RA-negative fraction. The receptor source for this set is a man aged 18 to 29 in good health.

The gene calls are TRBV2 and TRBJ2-5; 9 positions agree with TRBD1. Germline-derived CDR1 and CDR2 are SNHLY and FYNNEI. V lost 4 bases, J lost 5 bases, and 5 bases stayed unmatched. This CDR3 comprises 14 residues. The CDR3 nucleotides are TGTGCCAGCAGTGGGACAGGGGCCGGGGAGACCCAGTACTTC. It translates to CASSGTGAGETQYF. Full variable domain (outside the CDR3, taken from reference TRBV2 and TRBJ2-5): EPEVTQTPSHQVTQMGQEVILRCVPISNHLYFYWYRQILGQKVEFLVSFYNNEISEKSEIFDDQFSVERPDGSNFTLKIRSTKLEDSAMYFCASSGTGAGETQYFGPGTRLLVL.

This clone was picked up a small number of times. The chain joins TRBV5-1 to TRBJ2-1; D gene unclear. This CDR3 comprises 10 residues. V lost 2 bases and J 13 bases, leaving 7 bases between the germline ends. In germline, CDR1 is SGHRS, CDR2 YFSETQ. The CDR3 here is CASSLWAQFF. In DNA form, the CDR3 reads TGCGCCAGCAGCTTATGGGCTCAGTTCTTC. Variable domain in full (rest from reference TRBV5-1 and TRBJ2-1): KAGVTQTPRYLIKTRGQQVTLSCSPISGHRSVSWYQQTPGQGLQFLFEYFSETQRNKGNFPGRFSGRQFSNSRSEMNVSTLELGDSALYLCASSLWAQFFGPGTRLTVL.

This clone was seen only a few times. This rearrangement joins TRBV5-8 to TRBJ1-6; tentatively, D is TRBD1 (5 bases). This CDR3 has 15 amino acids. Trimming stripped 7 bases from V and 4 bases from J, with 15 bases between. CDR1 and CDR2 (germline): SGHTS, YDEGEE. As DNA, the CDR3 is TGTGCCAGCCGAGGGGAGGCCTATTATAATTCACCCCTCCACTTT. Amino acids: CASRGEAYYNSPLHF.

The gene calls are TRBV11-2 and TRBJ1-3; no definite D call. Germline CDR1 SGHAT, CDR2 FQNNGV. The CDR3 consists of 15 residues. V lost 2 bases and J 0 bases, leaving 8 bases between the germline ends. CDR3 sequence: CASSLHNSSGNTIYF. Written as DNA, the CDR3 is TGTGCCAGCAGCTTACATAACAGCTCTGGAAACACCATATATTTT.

This clone was picked up a small number of times. This chain links TRBV18 with TRBJ2-3; a weak D match, TRBD2 (5 bases). The CDR3 spans 16 residues. Germline values: CDR1 KGHSH, CDR2 LQKENI. Trimming left V 3 bases short and J 0 bases short, with 13 bases between. CDR3 residues: CASSPLGSGSTDTQYF. The CDR3 DNA follows: TGTGCCAGCTCACCGCTGGGCAGCGGTAGCACAGATACGCAGTATTTT.

The chain carries TRBV30 and TRBJ1-5, with D unresolved. There are 14 residues in the CDR3. V lost 0 bases, J lost 7 bases, and 13 bases lay in between. CDR1 is GTSNPN and CDR2 is SVGIG in the germline V gene (reference sequence). The CDR3 sequence: CAWSVGGSQQPQHF. CDR3 DNA: TGTGCCTGGAGTGTAGGAGGGAGCCAACAGCCCCAGCATTTT.

The chain combines TRBV28 with TRBJ1-2; D not certain. The ends were cut back, 9 bases at V and 7 bases at J, with 12 bases in the middle. Looked up from germline, CDR1 is MDHEN and CDR2 is SYDVKM. CDR3 length: 11 amino acids. The CDR3 DNA reads as TGTGCCAGAGCAGTAACCGGTGGCTACACCTTC. Residues: CARAVTGGYTF.

This sequence joins TRBV15 and TRBJ1-2; D is perhaps TRBD1 (5 bases). The V gene's germline CDR1 is LNHNV and CDR2 YYDKDF (reference sequence). The CDR3 length is 14 residues. The germline V and J ends were trimmed by 0 bases and 5 bases, with 10 bases remaining between them. The CDR3 is CATSRDQEGYGYTF. CDR3 nucleotides: TGTGCCACCAGCAGAGATCAGGAGGGGTATGGCTACACCTTC. The full variable domain, with the rest looked up from reference TRBV15 and TRBJ1-2, is DAMVIQNPRYQVTQFGKPVTLSCSQTLNHNVMYWYQQKSSQAPKLLFHYYDKDFNNEADTPDNFQSRRPNTSFCFLDIRSPGLGDTAMYLCATSRDQEGYGYTFGSGTRLTVV.

A remark on this clone: A much more abundant neighbour one base away suggests this may be a read error. This sequence joins TRBV28 and TRBJ1-1; D unresolved. Germline V lookup: CDR1 MDHEN, CDR2 SYDVKM. The CDR3 is 11 amino acids. V gave up 7 bases and J gave up 3 bases, with 6 bases separating them. DNA for the CDR3: TGTGCCAGCACGAGTGACACTGAAGCTTTCTTT. Its protein is CASTSDTEAFF.

This clone was counted many times. V is TRBV7-9 and J is TRBJ2-1, with 9 nucleotides matching TRBD2. V was clipped by 1 base and J by 9 bases; unmatched bases: 7. The V gene's germline CDR1 is SEHNR and CDR2 FQNEAQ (reference sequence). The CDR3 is made up of 15 amino acids. The CDR3 spells CASSLGLAGTGEQFF. The CDR3 coding sequence is TGTGCCAGCAGCTTAGGGCTAGCGGGGACGGGTGAGCAGTTCTTC. The entire variable domain, with the rest obtained from reference TRBV7-9 and TRBJ2-1, is as follows: DTGVSQNPRHKITKRGQNVTFRCDPISEHNRLYWYRQTLGQGPEFLTYFQNEAQLEKSRLLSDRFSAERPKGSFSTLEIQRTEQGDSAMYLCASSLGLAGTGEQFFGPGTRLTVL.

The chain employs TRBV7-2 and TRBJ2-2; D is ambiguous. V shed 5 bases and J shed 6 bases, with 13 bases lying between them. The CDR3 consists of 14 residues. CDR1 and CDR2 (germline): SGHTA, FQGNSA. The CDR3 sequence is CASSPVFGSGELFF. In DNA form, the CDR3 reads TGTGCCAGCAGCCCCGTCTTCGGGTCCGGGGAGCTGTTTTTT.

The chain couples TRBV4-1 to TRBJ2-4, with D possibly TRBD1 on 6 matching bases. The CDR3 extends over 15 amino acids. The ends were cut back, 0 bases at V and 4 bases at J, with 10 bases in the middle. Germline V lookup: CDR1 MGHRA, CDR2 YSYEKL. The CDR3 protein is CASSQDGGSKNIQYF. DNA for the CDR3: TGCGCCAGCAGCCAAGATGGGGGCTCTAAAAACATTCAGTACTTC.

The genes are TRBV9 and TRBJ1-4; D gene unclear. CDR1 is SGDLS, CDR2 YYNGEE, per germline. CDR3 length equals 13 residues. The germline V and J ends were trimmed by 3 bases and 5 bases, with 8 bases remaining between them. DNA for the CDR3: TGTGCCAGCAGCGCATCCTTCAATGAAAAACTGTTTTTT. This gives the protein CASSASFNEKLFF.

The chain carries TRBV11-1 and TRBJ1-1; no clear D gene. The CDR3 spans 15 residues. Germline values: CDR1 SGHAT, CDR2 FQDESV (reference sequence). V was pared by 1 base and J by 0 bases, with 9 bases between. The CDR3 bases are TGTGCCAGCAGCTTAGATGGCAGCATGAACACTGAAGCTTTCTTT. Amino acid sequence: CASSLDGSMNTEAFF. The variable domain in full, with the rest retrieved from reference TRBV11-1 and TRBJ1-1, is EAEVAQSPRYKITEKSQAVAFWCDPISGHATLYWYRQILGQGPELLVQFQDESVVDDSQLPKDRFSAERLKGVDSTLKIQPAELGDSAMYLCASSLDGSMNTEAFFGQGTRLTVV.

J is TRBJ2-1 and V is TRBV30; 11 bases agree with TRBD2. This CDR3 is 15 amino acids long. Per the germline V gene, CDR1 is GTSNPN and CDR2 is SVGIG (reference sequence). V lost 0 bases to trimming and J lost 3 bases; unmatched junction nucleotides: 1. CDR3 bases: TGTGCCTGGAGTGTACTAGCGGGAGTCTACAATGAGCAGTTCTTC. This codes for CAWSVLAGVYNEQFF.

This rearrangement joins TRBV7-9 to TRBJ1-1, with D perhaps TRBD1 (5 bases). Germline CDR1 is SEHNR and CDR2 is FQNEAQ (reference sequence). The CDR3 totals 13 residues. Trimming took 4 bases from V and 2 from J, leaving 8 bases between them. For the CDR3, the DNA is TGTGCCAGCAGCTGGGGGACCAACACTGAAGCTTTCTTT. It specifies CASSWGTNTEAFF.

This chain joins TRBV11-2 and TRBJ2-1; D may be TRBD1 or TRBD2 (6 bases each). This CDR3 is built from 17 residues. Trimming cost V 5 bases and J 4 bases, with 21 bases left between them. CDR1 and CDR2 (germline): SGHAT, FQNNGV. The CDR3 region is CASSPLDRRRGYNEQFF. CDR3 bases: TGTGCCAGCAGCCCCCTAGATAGGCGGAGGGGGTACAATGAGCAGTTCTTC.

V gene TRBV14 combines with J gene TRBJ1-3, with D hard to call. Germline-derived CDR1 and CDR2 are SGHDN and FVKESK. The CDR3 loop spans 16 amino acids. V lost 3 bases and J lost 4, with 16 bases in between. The CDR3 DNA sequence: TGTGCCAGCAGCCAGGCGGCGAGGGTGGAAGGAAACACCATATATTTT. It yields the protein CASSQAARVEGNTIYF.

This clone was seen a single time. The chain combines TRBV5-4 with TRBJ2-5; 7 bases align to TRBD1. The length of the CDR3 is 15 residues. V lost 3 bases and J lost 2; bases outside the gene matches: 7. CDR1 and CDR2 from the germline V gene are SGHNT and YYREEE (reference sequence). The CDR3: CASSSNRDSQETQYF. CDR3 nucleotides: TGTGCCAGCAGCTCCAACCGGGACAGTCAAGAGACCCAGTACTTC.

The DNA for the CDR3 is TGCGCCAGCAGCTTTGAGGGCGGGGGCAAGAACACTGAAGCTTTCTTT. It translates to CASSFEGGGKNTEAFF. The chain has TRBV5-1 and TRBJ1-1; TRBD1 is a possible D gene (6 bases). V gave up 2 bases and J gave up 1 base, with 15 bases separating them. The CDR3 contains 16 residues. Germline V CDR1 and CDR2: SGHRS, YFSETQ.

The V call is TRBV6-5, the J call TRBJ2-3; D gene uncertain. The CDR3 covers 12 residues. From germline, CDR1 is MNHEY and CDR2 SVGAGI. V gave up 5 bases and J gave up 3 bases, with 6 bases separating them. CDR3 sequence: CASSPGTDTQYF. For the CDR3, the DNA is TGTGCCAGCAGTCCCGGGACAGATACGCAGTATTTT.